This passage covers 6 T cell receptor beta chains from one sample sequenced in a study of blood T cells in healthy people across ages. Alongside a J-beta primer mix, a sample-barcoded 5' primer served in a second PCR lasting about 6 to 12 cycles. TCRdb analysed the 5' RACE reads with MiXCR anew, one entry per CDR3 protein. Found here are approximately 960,000 distinct CDR3 sequences, about 28% of them singletons; the top ten hold more than 8.5%. These sequences were also reported in another study, on T cells of mothers and their children.

The sample taken for sequencing was blood. The receptor set was obtained from a woman aged 40 to 50 in good health.

This clonotype was counted ten times or more. V and J are TRBV15 and TRBJ1-2; 9 nucleotides agree with TRBD1. The CDR3 contains 14 residues. V gave up 1 base and J gave up 8 bases; unmatched junction bases: 5. Germline CDR1 and CDR2: LNHNV and YYDKDF (reference sequence). This chain's CDR3 is CATSRGDRVKGYTF. The CDR3 DNA reads TGTGCCACCAGCAGAGGGGACAGGGTAAAAGGCTACACCTTC.

V is TRBV2 and J is TRBJ1-2, with D unresolved. The germline gives CDR1 SNHLY, CDR2 FYNNEI. With 2 bases removed from V and 3 bases from J, the gap between germline ends came to 10 bases. The CDR3 totals 14 residues. The CDR3 is CASSERASYYGYTF. In DNA, the CDR3 is TGTGCCAGCAGTGAACGGGCCAGCTACTATGGCTACACCTTC.

Concerning this clonotype itself: Compared with germline, one end of the junction differs, possibly owing to a read error. The chain is built from TRBV7-2 and TRBJ2-7, with D tentatively TRBD1 (7 bases). Germline CDR1 is SGHTA and CDR2 is FQGNSA. The CDR3 has 16 amino acids. CDR3 in DNA: TGTGCCAGCAGCTCGGTCGGGGGACAGTCTTCCTACGAGCAGGACTTC. It specifies CASSSVGGQSSYEQDF.

This clonotype was seen more than once but under ten times. This chain links TRBV20-1 with TRBJ1-4; maybe TRBD1 (6 bases). V gave up 6 bases and J gave up 10 bases, with 30 bases separating them. The CDR3 covers 17 residues. Germline CDR1 DFQATT, CDR2 SNEGSKA (reference sequence). This CDR3 is CSAGGGSHEGSIGKLFF. In DNA form, the CDR3 reads TGCAGTGCCGGAGGGGGGAGCCATGAGGGGAGTATTGGAAAACTGTTTTTT.

This clonotype was picked up many times. CDR3 in amino acids: CSASGLAGAFYEQYF. DNA of the CDR3: TGCAGTGCCTCGGGACTAGCGGGGGCCTTCTACGAGCAGTACTTC. The V call is TRBV20-1, the J call TRBJ2-7; 14 bases agree with TRBD2. The length of the CDR3 is 15 residues. V shed 6 bases and J 3 bases; nucleotides not matched to a gene: 7. Germline lookup yields CDR1 DFQATT and CDR2 SNEGSKA (reference sequence).

The CDR3 region has the DNA TGTGCCAGCAGTGAAGACGGAAGCGTGGATACGCAGTATTTT. This gives the protein CASSEDGSVDTQYF. This chain uses TRBV28 with TRBJ2-3; D not certain. CDR1 and CDR2 (germline): MDHEN, SYDVKM. This CDR3 is built from 14 residues. V lost 5 bases and J 6 bases, leaving 15 bases between the germline ends.